Listed below are T cell receptor beta chains from one sample, sequenced in a study of blood T cell repertoires in COVID-19. Clones were read by immunoSEQ multiplex PCR, and TCRdb kept only the in-frame ones, dropping some. Found here are some 360,000 clones, approximately 87% of them singletons; the top ten hold roughly 2.1%. The sample comprised peripheral blood. These TCRs come from an older woman with COVID-19, enrolled during active disease. CDR3s include the opening cysteine and the closing phenylalanine or tryptophan. D genes are given only for firm matches.

TRBV7-7,15,-,CASRKGRDPQETQYF
TRBV7-6,15,TRBD1,CASSLAGQGAYEQYF
TRBV11-1,13,-,CASSFRGTGELFF
TRBV10-1,13,-,CASSVGAQETQYF
TRBV18,13,-,CASSPDYQETQYF
TRBV7-2,14,TRBD2,CASRGTTRFDEQFF
TRBV5-1,14,TRBD2,CASSLQTSTETQYF
TRBV5-6,14,-,CASSLNRFSYEQYF
TRBV12-3/TRBV12-4,13,-,CASSWGPSDTQYF
TRBV2,17,TRBD2,CASIPSPGLAGTDTQYF
TRBV3-1/TRBV3-2,16,-,CASSQGGGGYNSPLHF
TRBV19,14,TRBD1,CASTNRDRAYGYTF
TRBV28,14,TRBD1,CASSSQGAKNIQYF
TRBV27,14,-,CASRPLDRTYEQYF
TRBV3-1/TRBV3-2,15,-,CASSQEGGSKVPQHF
TRBV19,12,-,CASSIRDYGYTF
TRBV7-6,14,-,CASSGGGGLETQYF
TRBV15,15,-,CATSRGTALSYEQYF
TRBV2,11,-,CASSSSFEQYF
TRBV14,15,TRBD2,CASSQGGGGGETQYF
TRBV19,15,-,CASSNKGINAYEQYF
TRBV12-3/TRBV12-4,13,-,CASSRGGTETQYF
TRBV9,19,-,CASSSQDRGNQRGRDEQFF
TRBV19,14,-,CASIGRGQNTEAFF